One T cell receptor beta chain is described in this entry. This record belongs to a study of blood T cell repertoires in COVID-19. For the study at large: COVID-19 samples from acute and convalescent phases originated in the United States, Italy and Spain. T cells, B-cell-depleted T cells, or PBMCs provided the cDNA or gDNA that served as material.

Original analysis: Reference gene primer amplification in the assay estimated nucleated cell counts. Clones were read by immunoSEQ multiplex PCR, and TCRdb kept only the in-frame ones, dropping some. Clonal size and the V and J genes are those of that table, whereas D and trimming came from the DNA. The repertoire has 100,000 to 130,000 clones, about nine tenths of them found once; the top ten carry less than 2.5%. This sequence originates from a human donor in a cohort sampled during active COVID-19. What was sequenced was peripheral blood.

The CDR3: CASGGGPEAFF. The DNA for the CDR3 is TGTGCCAGTGGAGGAGGGCCTGAAGCTTTCTTT. The chain links TRBV19 to TRBJ1-1; D ambiguous. In germline, CDR1 is LNHDA, CDR2 SQIVND (reference sequence). V gave up 8 bases and J gave up 6 bases, with 10 bases separating them. This CDR3 region has 11 residues.